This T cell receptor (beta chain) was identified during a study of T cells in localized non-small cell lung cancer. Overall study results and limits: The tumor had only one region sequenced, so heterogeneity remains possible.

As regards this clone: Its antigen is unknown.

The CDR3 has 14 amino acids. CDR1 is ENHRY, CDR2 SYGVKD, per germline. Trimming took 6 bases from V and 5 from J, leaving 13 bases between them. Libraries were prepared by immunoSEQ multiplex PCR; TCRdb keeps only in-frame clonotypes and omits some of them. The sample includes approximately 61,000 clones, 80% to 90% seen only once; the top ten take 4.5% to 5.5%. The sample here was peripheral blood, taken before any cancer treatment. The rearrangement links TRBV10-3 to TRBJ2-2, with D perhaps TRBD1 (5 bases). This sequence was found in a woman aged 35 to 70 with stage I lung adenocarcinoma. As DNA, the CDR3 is TGTGCCATCAGCCCGCGACAGTTAACCGGGGAGCTGTTTTTT. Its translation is CAISPRQLTGELFF.